Included here is one T cell receptor beta chain sequence, with context. The table came from immunoSEQ multiplex PCR; TCRdb's copy has only in-frame clones and leaves some out. This table has 150,000 to 250,000 clones, approximately 80% appearing once. Germline V lookup: CDR1 KGHDR, CDR2 SFDVKD. There are 14 residues in the CDR3. V shed 6 bases and J shed 3 bases, with 10 bases lying between them. The source of the sample is a study of blood T cell repertoires in COVID-19. The specimen sequenced was PBMCs or T cells enriched from blood (not recorded which). This sequence joins TRBV24-1 and TRBJ2-2; the D gene is possibly TRBD1 (5 bases). The TCR originated in a man aged 35 to 55 who had recovered from COVID-19. CDR3 loop: CATSHDSYTGELFF. The CDR3 DNA reads TGTGCCACCAGTCACGACAGCTACACCGGGGAGCTGTTTTTT.